These 13 T cell receptor beta chains originate from one sample sequenced in a study of identical twins. In TCRdb, the 5' RACE reads were re-called with MiXCR into one record per CDR3 protein. Of approximately 550,000 distinct CDR3 sequences listed, about a fifth are singletons. A further study also used this sample, focusing on yellow fever vaccine responses in identical twins.

The sample comprised CD4+ T cells sorted from blood. The receptors were gathered from a young woman in good health.

This clonotype was seen a few times. V gene TRBV6-1 combines with J gene TRBJ1-6, with D tentatively TRBD1 (5 bases). CDR3 length equals 13 residues. The V end was cut by 0 bases, the J end by 9 bases, with 6 bases between. CDR1 and CDR2 (germline): MNHNS, SASEGT. DNA of the CDR3: TGTGCCAGCAGTGAAGCGAGGGGTTCACCCCTCCACTTT. As protein: CASSEARGSPLHF.

This clonotype has just a few counts. This rearrangement joins TRBV7-2 to TRBJ2-7; D tentatively fits TRBD1 or TRBD2 (6 bases each). Trimming cost V 3 bases and J 4 bases, with 19 bases left between them. CDR1 and CDR2 (germline): SGHTA, FQGNSA. The CDR3 covers 16 residues. CDR3 in amino acids: CASSLVISRGEYEQYF. CDR3 bases: TGTGCCAGCAGCTTGGTGATCTCTAGGGGGGAGTACGAGCAGTACTTC. The complete variable domain, with remaining parts taken from reference TRBV7-2 and TRBJ2-7, reads GAGVSQSPSNKVTEKGKDVELRCDPISGHTALYWYRQSLGQGLEFLIYFQGNSAPDKSGLPSDRFSAERTGGSVSTLTIQRTQQEDSAVYLCASSLVISRGEYEQYFGPGTRLTVT.

This chain connects TRBV10-3 to TRBJ2-1; a weak D match, TRBD1 (5 bases). The CDR3 runs 16 residues. In germline, CDR1 is ENHRY, CDR2 SYGVKD. Between the trimmed V and J ends, which lost 0 bases and 0 bases, there was a span of 9 bases. The CDR3 region has the DNA TGTGCCATCAGTGAGTCGGGGCAGAGCTCCTACAATGAGCAGTTCTTC. Protein product: CAISESGQSSYNEQFF.

The V gene is TRBV6-1, the J gene TRBJ2-3; a weak D match, TRBD1 (5 bases). The CDR3 totals 14 residues. Germline CDR1 is MNHNS and CDR2 is SASEGT. Trimming left V 6 bases short and J 0 bases short, with 10 bases between. CDR3 in DNA: TGTGCCAGCAGATCGACAGCTAGCACAGATACGCAGTATTTT. It yields the protein CASRSTASTDTQYF.

The table lists this clonotype with a few counts. The rearrangement links TRBV7-3 to TRBJ2-7, with TRBD1 matching 8 bases. The V gene end was trimmed by 5 bases and the J gene end by 3 bases; junction bases not matched to a gene: 9. From germline, CDR1 is SGHTA and CDR2 FQGTGA. This CDR3 is 15 amino acids long. CDR3 DNA sequence: TGTGCCAGCAGCCCATCCGGGACAGGTATCTACGAGCAGTACTTC. This encodes CASSPSGTGIYEQYF.

The genes are TRBV27 and TRBJ2-1, with 16 bases lining up with TRBD2. This CDR3 region has 21 residues. From germline, CDR1 is MNHEY and CDR2 SMNVEV (reference sequence). The ends lost 4 bases at V and 3 bases at J; junction bases unmatched: 15. The CDR3 DNA reads TGTGCCAGCAGTTCCCGTACCCCCGGGACTAGCGGGGGGGCCTTCTACAATGAGCAGTTCTTC. Its translation: CASSSRTPGTSGGAFYNEQFF.

There are a few counts of this clonotype. This rearrangement joins TRBV24-1 to TRBJ2-3; the match to TRBD1 covers 10 bases. This CDR3 is built from 17 residues. CDR1 is KGHDR, CDR2 SFDVKD, per germline. The V and J ends lost 5 bases and 3 bases, in that order; junction bases with no gene match: 10. For the CDR3, the DNA is TGTGCCACCAGTGGACCCCAGCCGGGACAGGGGACAGATACGCAGTATTTT. It codes for CATSGPQPGQGTDTQYF.

A few counts support this clonotype. The V call is TRBV28, the J call TRBJ2-7; tentative D call: TRBD1 (5 bases). The CDR3 spans 17 residues. V was cut by 5 bases and J by 3 bases, with 23 bases left in between. Germline-derived CDR1 and CDR2 are MDHEN and SYDVKM. CDR3 sequence: CASSKPKGVPSIYEQYV. For the CDR3, the DNA is TGTGCCAGCAGTAAGCCAAAAGGGGTCCCATCTATCTACGAGCAGTACGTC.

The chain has TRBV5-1 and TRBJ2-5; 10 nucleotides match TRBD2. The CDR3 extends over 16 amino acids. Germline lookup yields CDR1 SGHRS and CDR2 YFSETQ. V was pared by 1 base and J by 2 bases, with 5 bases of the junction left unmatched. CDR3 in amino acids: CASSLTGLAAQETQYF. The CDR3, as DNA: TGCGCCAGCAGCTTGACCGGACTAGCGGCACAAGAGACCCAGTACTTC.

This chain joins TRBV2 and TRBJ2-7, with 10 bases matching TRBD2. Losses at the gene ends were 6 bases for V and 7 bases for J; bases not matched to a gene: 6. The CDR3 has 13 amino acids. Germline assignment: CDR1 SNHLY and CDR2 FYNNEI. CDR3 sequence reads: CASRAGGPREQYF. CDR3 nucleotides: TGTGCCAGCAGAGCGGGAGGGCCGCGGGAGCAGTACTTC.

In this sample, this clonotype turned up a few times. The chain's CDR3 is CASSCCGLQGCCEQYV. The CDR3 coding sequence is TGTGCCAGCAGCTGTTGCGGCTTACAGGGCTGTTGCGAGCAGTACGTC. The J gene is TRBJ2-7, the V gene TRBV12-3 or TRBV12-4, with D tentatively TRBD1 (6 bases). Trimming took 6 bases from V and 6 from J, leaving 24 bases between them. The CDR3 runs 16 residues.

This clonotype has a handful of counts. V gene TRBV7-9 combines with J gene TRBJ2-7; no reliable D call. Trimming stripped 3 bases from V and 7 bases from J, with 16 bases between. The CDR3 is 14 residues long. CDR1 and CDR2 from the germline V gene are SEHNR and FQNEAQ (reference sequence). DNA for the CDR3: TGTGCCAGCAGCTTGGACCCAATCTTGGGGGAGCAGTACGTC. Amino acids: CASSLDPILGEQYV.

This clonotype was counted only a few times. The chain couples TRBV7-3 to TRBJ2-5, with D perhaps TRBD1 (5 bases). CDR1 is SGHTA and CDR2 is FQGTGA in the germline V gene. Between the trimmed V and J ends, which lost 4 bases and 7 bases, there was a span of 13 bases. This CDR3 contains 13 residues. CDR3 loop: CASSSQKQGTQYF. CDR3 sequence (DNA): TGTGCCAGCAGCTCCCAAAAGCAGGGGACCCAGTACTTC.